This passage covers 24 T cell receptor beta chains from one sample sequenced in a study of blood T cell repertoires in COVID-19. Sequencing was performed with immunoSEQ multiplex PCR; in TCRdb, only in-frame clones are kept and a portion is missing. The sample has 150,000 to 200,000 clones; approximately 92% are singletons. Sequences were obtained from peripheral blood. Every receptor here comes from a man younger than 40 with COVID-19, enrolled during active disease.

The J gene is TRBJ1-5, the V gene TRBV7-8, with D possibly TRBD1 on 5 matching bases. Germline lookup yields CDR1 SGHVS and CDR2 FQNEAQ. V lost 5 bases to trimming and J lost 6 bases, with 14 bases between them. The CDR3 contains 14 residues. This CDR3 reads CASSARVGPQPQHF. In DNA, the CDR3 is TGTGCCAGCAGCGCACGGGTGGGGCCTCAGCCCCAGCATTTT.

The chain employs TRBV19 and TRBJ1-2, with TRBD1 identical over 7 bases. In germline, CDR1 is LNHDA, CDR2 SQIVND (reference sequence). Trimming at V came to 6 bases and at J to 4 bases, leaving 11 bases not matched to a gene. This CDR3 spans 15 amino acids. The CDR3 loop reads CASRSQGEGIYGYTF. The CDR3, as DNA: TGTGCCAGTAGGTCCCAGGGGGAAGGAATCTATGGCTACACCTTC.

The chain carries TRBV6-5 and TRBJ1-3; no clear D. This CDR3 is 13 amino acids long. The germline V gene encodes CDR1 MNHEY and CDR2 SVGAGI. V lost 5 bases and J 0 bases, leaving 5 bases between the germline ends. CDR3 in amino acids: CASSNGSGNTIYF. The CDR3 DNA sequence: TGTGCCAGCAGTAACGGCTCTGGAAACACCATATATTTT.

The chain recombines TRBV5-1 with TRBJ2-1; TRBD2 aligns across 7 bases. The CDR3 runs 14 residues. CDR1 SGHRS and CDR2 YFSETQ come from the germline V gene. V lost 8 bases to trimming and J lost 2 bases; unmatched junction nucleotides: 7. CDR3 residues: CASHRGDPYNEQFF. DNA for the CDR3: TGCGCCAGTCACCGGGGGGACCCCTACAATGAGCAGTTCTTC.

The V gene is TRBV7-2, the J gene TRBJ2-3, with 9 bases matching TRBD1. This CDR3 is built from 14 residues. Germline trimming cut 5 bases from V and 5 bases from J; bases unmatched to any gene: 5. Looked up from germline, CDR1 is SGHTA and CDR2 is FQGNSA. The CDR3 bases are TGTGCCAGCAGCCTGACAGGGGGATTAGATACGCAGTATTTT. Amino acid sequence: CASSLTGGLDTQYF.

The J gene is TRBJ1-2, the V gene TRBV15; D is perhaps TRBD1 (6 bases). V lost 9 bases and J 4 bases, leaving 15 bases between the germline ends. The CDR3 is 13 amino acids. Germline values: CDR1 LNHNV, CDR2 YYDKDF (reference sequence). CDR3 amino acids: CATRAGVGYGYTF. Written as DNA, the CDR3 is TGTGCCACGAGAGCAGGGGTAGGCTATGGCTACACCTTC.

The chain couples TRBV7-8 to TRBJ2-2; no reliable D call. V lost 1 base to trimming and J lost 8 bases, with 8 bases between them. In germline, CDR1 is SGHVS, CDR2 FQNEAQ. The CDR3 is 13 amino acids. CDR3 loop: CASSLVHSGELFF. For the CDR3, the DNA is TGTGCCAGCAGCTTAGTGCACTCAGGGGAGCTGTTTTTT.

The chain is built from TRBV15 and TRBJ2-7; TRBD1 agrees at 9 bases. Losses at the gene ends were 0 bases for V and 0 bases for J; bases not matched to a gene: 6. The germline V gene encodes CDR1 LNHNV and CDR2 YYDKDF (reference sequence). The CDR3 covers 17 residues. DNA of the CDR3: TGTGCCACCAGCAGAGATGGGGGACAGGGACCCTCCTACGAGCAGTACTTC. Protein product: CATSRDGGQGPSYEQYF. The variable domain in full, with the rest retrieved from reference TRBV15 and TRBJ2-7, is DAMVIQNPRYQVTQFGKPVTLSCSQTLNHNVMYWYQQKSSQAPKLLFHYYDKDFNNEADTPDNFQSRRPNTSFCFLDIRSPGLGDTAMYLCATSRDGGQGPSYEQYFGPGTRLTVT.

The chain is built from TRBV6-2 or TRBV6-3 and TRBJ2-3; 16 bases agree with TRBD2. Germline V lookup: CDR1 MNHEY, CDR2 SVGEGT. The CDR3 spans 16 residues. The ends lost 6 bases at V and 6 bases at J; junction bases unmatched: 6. The CDR3 coding sequence is TGTGCCAGCAGCACGGGACTAGCGGGAGGGTCCGATACGCAGTATTTT. As protein: CASSTGLAGGSDTQYF.

The rearrangement links TRBV19 to TRBJ2-7, with 9 bases aligning to TRBD1. J gave up 0 bases and V 5 bases, and 5 bases lay outside the gene matches. The CDR3 extends over 15 amino acids. Per the germline V gene, CDR1 is LNHDA and CDR2 is SQIVND (reference sequence). The CDR3 DNA reads TGTGCCAGTAGTCCCGGGACAGGGTTCTCCTACGAGCAGTACTTC. It yields the protein CASSPGTGFSYEQYF.

This clone was seen just once. The chain has TRBV6-4 and TRBJ1-1, with no clear D. V shed 0 bases and J shed 11 bases, with 13 bases lying between them. The CDR3 extends over 13 amino acids. The germline V gene encodes CDR1 MRHNA and CDR2 SNTAGT. The CDR3 protein is CASSDSPGMNAFF. The CDR3, as DNA: TGTGCCAGCAGTGACTCCCCAGGCATGAACGCTTTCTTT.

The V and J genes are TRBV19 and TRBJ1-1; D not resolved. The CDR3 loop spans 14 amino acids. V gave up 3 bases and J gave up 11 bases, with 19 bases separating them. From germline, CDR1 is LNHDA and CDR2 SQIVND (reference sequence). Here the CDR3 reads CASSIPFTALAAFF. In DNA, the CDR3 is TGTGCCAGTAGTATCCCCTTTACAGCCCTGGCCGCTTTCTTT.

The chain combines TRBV18 with TRBJ2-7, with TRBD1 identical over 7 bases. The CDR3 consists of 14 residues. Germline CDR1 reads KGHSH; CDR2 reads LQKENI. J lost 5 bases, V lost 6 bases, and 10 bases had no gene match. The CDR3 coding sequence is TGTGCCAGCTCCCCGACAGGGATTGACCACGAGCAGTACTTC. Translation: CASSPTGIDHEQYF.

V gene TRBV19 combines with J gene TRBJ1-4; tentative D call: TRBD1 (6 bases). Germline CDR1 and CDR2: LNHDA and SQIVND (reference sequence). Trimming took 5 bases from V and 8 from J, leaving 9 bases between them. The CDR3 runs to 12 residues. CDR3 amino acids: CASSLQGEKLFF. CDR3 nucleotides: TGTGCCAGTAGTCTGCAGGGGGAAAAACTGTTTTTT.

This clone has a handful of counts. J is TRBJ2-7 and V is TRBV28; TRBD2 is a possible D gene (5 bases). V lost 6 bases to trimming and J lost 0 bases, with 12 bases between them. The germline V gene encodes CDR1 MDHEN and CDR2 SYDVKM. CDR3 length: 14 amino acids. CDR3 amino acids: CASSRRTDSYEQYF. CDR3 DNA sequence: TGTGCCAGCAGCCGGAGGACGGACTCCTACGAGCAGTACTTC. Filled out from reference TRBV28 and TRBJ2-7, the complete variable domain reads DVKVTQSSRYLVKRTGEKVFLECVQDMDHENMFWYRQDPGLGLRLIYFSYDVKMKEKGDIPEGYSVSREKKERFSLILESASTNQTSMYLCASSRRTDSYEQYFGPGTRLTVT.

J is TRBJ1-3 and V is TRBV5-1; D is unclear. The CDR3 extends over 14 amino acids. Germline CDR1 is SGHRS and CDR2 is YFSETQ. Trimming took off 0 bases at V and 0 bases at J, with 4 bases between the two ends. The CDR3: CASSLGHSGNTIYF. CDR3 coding DNA: TGCGCCAGCAGCTTGGGACACTCTGGAAACACCATATATTTT.

V usage is TRBV5-1 and J usage is TRBJ1-2; a possible D gene is TRBD1 (5 bases). The CDR3 is 14 amino acids. V was cut by 0 bases and J by 5 bases, with 11 bases left in between. Germline loops: CDR1 SGHRS, CDR2 YFSETQ. In DNA, the CDR3 is TGCGCCAGCAGCTTGGACAGGTCCGCGTATGGCTACACCTTC. It encodes CASSLDRSAYGYTF.

V and J are TRBV5-6 and TRBJ1-2; 8 positions agree with TRBD1. The junction had 4 bases not matched to a gene; V was cut back by 4 bases and J by 5 bases. From germline, CDR1 is SGHDT and CDR2 YYEEEE. The length of the CDR3 is 13 residues. CDR3 residues: CASSVDRAYGYTF. CDR3 bases: TGTGCCAGCAGCGTGGACAGGGCGTATGGCTACACCTTC.

J is TRBJ2-1 and V is TRBV18; TRBD2 aligns across 7 bases. The junction had 8 bases not matched to a gene; V was cut back by 6 bases and J by 3 bases. This CDR3 has 15 amino acids. The germline CDR1 and CDR2 sequences are KGHSH and LQKENI. CDR3 in DNA: TGTGCCAGCTCGCCATCTAGCGGACTCTACAATGAGCAGTTCTTC. Translating gives CASSPSSGLYNEQFF.

The J gene is TRBJ2-7, the V gene TRBV5-1; perhaps TRBD1 as D (6 bases). The V gene lost 0 bases and the J gene lost 2 bases, with 15 bases spanning the gap. The CDR3 has 16 amino acids. CDR1 and CDR2 from the germline V gene are SGHRS and YFSETQ. The chain's CDR3 is CASSLVPTGTTYEQYF. The CDR3 DNA is TGCGCCAGCAGCTTGGTACCTACAGGGACCACCTACGAGCAGTACTTC.

J is TRBJ1-2 and V is TRBV27; 10 bases match TRBD1. The CDR3 contains 13 residues. Trimming removed 8 bases from V and 8 bases from J; junction bases left unmatched: 8. Germline-derived CDR1 and CDR2 are MNHEY and SMNVEV (reference sequence). CDR3 nucleotide sequence: TGTGCCAGCGGAAGGGGACAGGGGATGGGCTACACCTTC. This translates into CASGRGQGMGYTF.

This CDR3 reads CASNNPGAGANVLTF. As DNA, the CDR3 is TGTGCCAGCAATAATCCAGGGGCTGGGGCCAACGTCCTGACTTTC. V usage is TRBV28 and J usage is TRBJ2-6, with D maybe TRBD1 (6 bases). Germline V gene sequence: CDR1 MDHEN, CDR2 SYDVKM. The length of the CDR3 is 15 residues. Trimming cost V 7 bases and J 2 bases, with 12 bases left between them.

This chain links TRBV7-8 with TRBJ2-7; D not certain. The germline V and J ends were trimmed by 4 bases and 3 bases, with 10 bases remaining between them. Germline assignment: CDR1 SGHVS and CDR2 FQNEAQ. CDR3 size: 13 residues. This CDR3 reads CASSSNTIYEQYF. The CDR3 DNA is TGTGCCAGCAGCTCCAACACGATCTACGAGCAGTACTTC. Complete variable domain (other parts from reference TRBV7-8 and TRBJ2-7): GAGVSQSPRYKVAKRGQDVALRCDPISGHVSLFWYQQALGQGPEFLTYFQNEAQLDKSGLPSDRFFAERPEGSVSTLKIQRTQQEDSAVYLCASSSNTIYEQYFGPGTRLTVT.

This CDR3 reads CASSTTGLEQYF. CDR3 DNA sequence: TGTGCCAGCAGTACCACAGGGCTAGAGCAGTACTTC. The chain uses TRBV12-3 or TRBV12-4 and TRBJ2-7, with D tentatively TRBD1 (6 bases). The CDR3 length is 12 residues. Trimming removed 5 bases at V and 7 bases at J, with 12 bases between.